The next 14 T cell receptor beta chains were all read from a single sample in a study of beta chain features in type 1 diabetes. The entirety of the isolated RNA underwent reverse transcription, so expressed TCRB transcripts were sequenced. TCRdb's table, derived via immunoSEQ multiplex PCR, lists solely in-frame clones and lacks some. The sample records under 900,000 clones, 15% to 20% being singletons. The sample consisted of naive CD4+ T cells from blood. All receptors derive from a woman between 18 and 29 years old in good health.

In its sample, this clone was seen a few times. This chain uses TRBV29-1 with TRBJ2-7, with 14 nucleotides matching TRBD2. Trimming at V came to 6 bases and at J to 9 bases, leaving 10 bases not matched to a gene. Germline loops: CDR1 SQVTM, CDR2 ANQGSEA. CDR3 size: 14 residues. DNA of the CDR3: TGCAGCGTGACACTTTCCGGGACTAGCGGGAGGCAGTACTTC. Translated: CSVTLSGTSGRQYF.

CDR3 DNA sequence: TGTGCCAGCAGATCGCCAGGGTTTGGGCAGTACTTC. Its translation is CASRSPGFGQYF. The chain carries TRBV28 and TRBJ2-7; D perhaps matches TRBD1 (5 bases). The germline CDR1 and CDR2 sequences are MDHEN and SYDVKM. With 6 bases removed from V and 9 bases from J, the gap between germline ends came to 15 bases. The CDR3 length is 12 residues. Filled out from reference TRBV28 and TRBJ2-7, the complete variable domain reads DVKVTQSSRYLVKRTGEKVFLECVQDMDHENMFWYRQDPGLGLRLIYFSYDVKMKEKGDIPEGYSVSREKKERFSLILESASTNQTSMYLCASRSPGFGQYFGPGTRLTVT.

This clone came up many times. The gene calls are TRBV2 and TRBJ2-1; 8 positions agree with TRBD2. V was pared by 4 bases and J by 9 bases, with 11 bases of the junction left unmatched. The germline V gene has CDR1 SNHLY and CDR2 FYNNEI. This CDR3 has 15 residues. CDR3 nucleotides: TGTGCCAGCAGTGGTGCCGGACTAGCATCCGGTGAGCAGTTCTTC. Amino acids: CASSGAGLASGEQFF.

This chain uses TRBV7-2 with TRBJ1-4; D is uncertain. V shed 1 base and J shed 0 bases, with 9 bases lying between them. The CDR3 extends over 16 amino acids. Germline CDR1 and CDR2: SGHTA and FQGNSA. Written as DNA, the CDR3 is TGTGCCAGCAGCTTAGGGCAGCTTGCAACTAATGAAAAACTGTTTTTT. Its protein product is CASSLGQLATNEKLFF.

The chain employs TRBV7-9 and TRBJ2-3; 7 nucleotides match TRBD2. The CDR3 length is 14 residues. CDR1 and CDR2 from the germline V gene are SEHNR and FQNEAQ (reference sequence). Trimming cost V 5 bases and J 6 bases; bases outside gene matches: 8. In nucleotides, the CDR3 is TGTGCCAGCAGCCCGAGCGGGATCGTGGATACGCAGTATTTT. Amino acid sequence: CASSPSGIVDTQYF.

This clone showed up just a few times. The chain joins TRBV5-4 to TRBJ2-1, with D perhaps matching TRBD2 (5 bases). The CDR3 runs to 15 residues. CDR1 and CDR2 (germline): SGHNT, YYREEE (reference sequence). V lost 1 base and J 3 bases, leaving 11 bases between the germline ends. In DNA form, the CDR3 reads TGTGCCAGCAGCTTGTCTCCTAGCTTCTACAATGAGCAGTTCTTC. It is translated as CASSLSPSFYNEQFF.

The sample holds a few counts of this clone. V and J are TRBV18 and TRBJ2-5; D possibly corresponds to TRBD1 (6 bases). V shed 5 bases and J shed 2 bases, with 12 bases lying between them. The germline V gene encodes CDR1 KGHSH and CDR2 LQKENI. CDR3 length equals 14 residues. In DNA form, the CDR3 reads TGTGCCAGCTCAATGGGGGCCTCACAAGAGACCCAGTACTTC. It encodes CASSMGASQETQYF. The full variable domain, completed using reference TRBV18 and TRBJ2-5, is NAGVMQNPRHLVRRRGQEARLRCSPMKGHSHVYWYRQLPEEGLKFMVYLQKENIIDESGMPKERFSAEFPKEGPSILRIQQVVRGDSAAYFCASSMGASQETQYFGPGTRLLVL.

The chain uses TRBV5-1 and TRBJ2-1; TRBD1 aligns across 9 bases. V was clipped by 4 bases and J by 7 bases; unmatched bases: 9. The CDR3 covers 15 residues. Germline CDR1 and CDR2: SGHRS and YFSETQ. The CDR3 protein is CASSPGQGRLNEQFF. The CDR3 coding sequence is TGCGCCAGCAGCCCGGGACAGGGTCGTCTTAATGAGCAGTTCTTC.

The rearrangement links TRBV28 to TRBJ2-7; 7 bases are a match to TRBD2. Germline lookup yields CDR1 MDHEN and CDR2 SYDVKM. The CDR3 has 11 amino acids. V gave up 10 bases and J gave up 3 bases; unmatched junction bases: 3. As DNA, the CDR3 is TGTGCCACCCGGGGGGACTACGAGCAGTACTTC. Its translation is CATRGDYEQYF.

The rearrangement joins TRBV7-9 to TRBJ2-1; either TRBD1 or TRBD2 may supply D (6 bases each). The germline gives CDR1 SEHNR, CDR2 FQNEAQ (reference sequence). CDR3 size: 14 residues. Trimming took 1 base from V and 6 from J, leaving 10 bases between them. The CDR3 DNA reads as TGTGCCAGCAGCTTAGGCAGGGGAGGCAATGAGCAGTTCTTC. Its translation: CASSLGRGGNEQFF.

This chain connects TRBV4-3 to TRBJ2-7; 8 bases line up with TRBD1. This CDR3 spans 16 amino acids. Germline CDR1 reads LGHNA; CDR2 reads YSLEER. J was trimmed by 2 bases and V by 1 base; bases with no gene match: 7. CDR3 in DNA: TGCGCCAGCAGCCAAGTTCACAGGGGGTCCACCTACGAGCAGTACTTC. Its protein product is CASSQVHRGSTYEQYF.

The gene calls are TRBV28 and TRBJ2-3; 9 bases are shared with TRBD1. With V trimmed by 6 bases and J by 0 bases, 16 bases remained unmatched. The CDR3 length is 19 residues. Germline V CDR1 and CDR2: MDHEN, SYDVKM. This chain's CDR3 is CASSSDRDRVLLSTDTQYF. DNA of the CDR3: TGTGCCAGCAGCTCCGACCGGGACAGGGTGCTCCTTAGCACAGATACGCAGTATTTT.

This clone was counted between two and nine times. CDR3 in DNA: TGTGCCAGCAGGGTCGACAGGAGCTCCTACGAGCAGTACTTC. This sequence encodes CASRVDRSSYEQYF. The V and J genes are TRBV7-3 and TRBJ2-7; D is perhaps TRBD1 (6 bases). V was clipped by 6 bases and J by 0 bases, with 12 bases between them. Per germline, CDR1 SGHTA and CDR2 FQGTGA. The CDR3 is made up of 14 amino acids.

The rearrangement links TRBV5-1 to TRBJ2-1; 9 positions agree with TRBD1. The CDR3 covers 16 residues. CDR1 and CDR2 from the germline V gene are SGHRS and YFSETQ. Losses at the gene ends were 4 bases for V and 3 bases for J; bases not matched to a gene: 8. Here the CDR3 reads CASSPTGTGNYNEQFF. The DNA for the CDR3 is TGCGCCAGCAGCCCTACCGGGACAGGGAACTACAATGAGCAGTTCTTC.